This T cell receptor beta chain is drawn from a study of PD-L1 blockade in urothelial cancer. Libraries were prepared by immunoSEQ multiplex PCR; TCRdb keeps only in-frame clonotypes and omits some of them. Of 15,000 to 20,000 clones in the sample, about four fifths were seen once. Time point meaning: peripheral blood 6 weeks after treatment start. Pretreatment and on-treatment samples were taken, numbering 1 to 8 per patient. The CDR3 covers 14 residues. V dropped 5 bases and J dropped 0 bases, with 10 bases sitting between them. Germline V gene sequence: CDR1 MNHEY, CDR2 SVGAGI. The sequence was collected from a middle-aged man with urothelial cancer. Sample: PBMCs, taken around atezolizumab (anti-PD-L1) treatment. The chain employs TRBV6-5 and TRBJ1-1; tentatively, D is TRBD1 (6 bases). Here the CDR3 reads CASSPGQMNTEAFF. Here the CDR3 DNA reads TGTGCCAGCAGTCCGGGACAAATGAACACTGAAGCTTTCTTT.